This entry lists 24 T cell receptor beta chains sequenced from one sample in a study of T cells in Graves' hyperthyroidism and ophthalmopathy (dated by TCRdb to about 2019). The library was generated by multiplex PCR. The instrument was an Illumina HiSeq 2000. The TCR beta CDR3 regions were amplified from RNA transcripts. The TCR CDR3 was subjected to a first round of RT-PCR using the HTBI primer set and the Qiagen OneStep RT-PCR kit. TCRdb cleaned the public reads at Q25 with fastp, built clones with MiXCR and kept in-frame beta chains. Rows with one shared CDR3 protein collapse into an entry with the most common genes and DNA. Recorded for this sample are more than 650,000 distinct CDR3 sequences; 14% of them occurred a single time. In total, the top ten clones hold roughly a tenth of the sample. The sequenced material came from blood. The origin of the receptors is a woman younger than 30 with Graves' hyperthyroidism.

This clonotype was detected many times. V and J are TRBV2 and TRBJ1-2, with a tentative D call TRBD1 (5 bases). The CDR3 has 15 amino acids. V lost 5 bases and J lost 7, with 20 bases in between. Germline CDR1 and CDR2: SNHLY and FYNNEI. The CDR3 coding sequence is TGTGCCAGCAGTCTACGAAGACAACAGGAGAGTGGCTACACCTTC. This codes for CASSLRRQQESGYTF.

At least ten counts were recorded for this clonotype. V gene TRBV28 combines with J gene TRBJ2-7; 7 bases map to TRBD1. From germline, CDR1 is MDHEN and CDR2 SYDVKM. With V trimmed by 2 bases and J by 3 bases, 7 bases remained unmatched. This CDR3 contains 15 residues. Here the CDR3 DNA reads TGTGCCAGCAGTTTACACAGGGGCATAATCTACGAGCAGTACTTC. Its protein product is CASSLHRGIIYEQYF.

This clonotype was found a few times. A much larger clonotype is one base distant, so this may be a read error. The chain couples TRBV18 to TRBJ1-1; 7 positions agree with TRBD1. There are 12 residues in the CDR3. CDR1 and CDR2 (germline): KGHSH, LQKENI. The CDR3 DNA sequence: TGTGCCGGCTCCGACAGGGTAGTAGAAGCTTTCTTT. Protein product: CAGSDRVVEAFF. Looking up the rest from reference TRBV18 and TRBJ1-1 gives the full variable domain: NAGVMQNPRHLVRRRGQEARLRCSPMKGHSHVYWYRQLPEEGLKFMVYLQKENIIDESGMPKERFSAEFPKEGPSILRIQQVVRGDSAAYFCAGSDRVVEAFFGQGTRLTVV.

This clonotype was seen only a few times. V and J are TRBV9 and TRBJ2-3, with D unclear. This CDR3 region has 16 residues. Trimming cost V 3 bases and J 4 bases, with 18 bases left between them. Germline V gives CDR1 SGDLS, CDR2 YYNGEE. CDR3: CASSALLAFPPDTQYF. In DNA, the CDR3 is TGTGCCAGCAGCGCTCTCCTGGCTTTCCCCCCAGATACGCAGTATTTT.

This clonotype was seen many times. V gene TRBV11-3 combines with J gene TRBJ2-1, with a tentative D call TRBD2 (5 bases). V was pared by 2 bases and J by 5 bases, with 28 bases between. The CDR3 contains 20 residues. Per the germline V gene, CDR1 is SGHNT and CDR2 is YENEEA. CDR3 protein: CASSLRREKWRFEGNNEQFF. The CDR3 region has the DNA TGTGCCAGCAGCTTAAGAAGGGAGAAGTGGCGATTTGAGGGAAACAATGAGCAGTTCTTC.

V gene TRBV9 combines with J gene TRBJ2-3; TRBD1 matches at 9 bases. CDR3 size: 18 residues. V was pared by 3 bases and J by 0 bases, with 11 bases of the junction left unmatched. Germline assignment: CDR1 SGDLS and CDR2 YYNGEE. CDR3 sequence reads: CASSGGGTGSPSTDTQYF. CDR3 in DNA: TGTGCCAGCAGCGGGGGAGGGACAGGGTCCCCTAGCACAGATACGCAGTATTTT.

This clonotype was observed at least ten times. The gene calls are TRBV12-3 or TRBV12-4 and TRBJ2-1; 11 bases align to TRBD2. Trimming took 5 bases from V and 7 from J; bases not matched to a gene: 7. The CDR3 is 15 residues long. As DNA, the CDR3 is TGTGCCAGCAGTAAGACTAGCGGGGTGGGGAATGAGCAGTTCTTC. As protein: CASSKTSGVGNEQFF.

This chain connects TRBV5-1 to TRBJ2-3; 9 positions agree with TRBD1. Trimming removed 3 bases from V and 12 bases from J; junction bases left unmatched: 8. The CDR3 runs 13 residues. CDR1 SGHRS and CDR2 YFSETQ come from the germline V gene. In DNA, the CDR3 is TGCGCCAGCAGCTCCGCCGCGACAGGGGGTCAGTATTTT. Its translation: CASSSAATGGQYF. Full variable domain (rest looked up from reference TRBV5-1 and TRBJ2-3): KAGVTQTPRYLIKTRGQQVTLSCSPISGHRSVSWYQQTPGQGLQFLFEYFSETQRNKGNFPGRFSGRQFSNSRSEMNVSTLELGDSALYLCASSSAATGGQYFGPGTRLTVL.

This clonotype showed up many times. As DNA, the CDR3 is TGCAGTGCTAGAGAAGGTAGGGACTACTACGAGCAGTACTTC. This sequence encodes CSAREGRDYYEQYF. The chain carries TRBV20-1 and TRBJ2-7, with 7 bases identical to TRBD2. After removal of 0 bases from V and 3 bases from J, the junction contained 5 bases not matched to a gene. CDR3 length: 14 amino acids. Germline values: CDR1 DFQATT, CDR2 SNEGSKA (reference sequence).

This clonotype was seen only a few times. The gene calls are TRBV6-2 or TRBV6-3 and TRBJ2-2; D is perhaps TRBD1 or TRBD2 (5 bases each). The CDR3 covers 15 residues. The germline V gene has CDR1 MNHEY and CDR2 SVGEGT. V lost 8 bases and J 2 bases, leaving 15 bases between the germline ends. The CDR3 loop is CASGLGGINTGELFF. CDR3 nucleotides: TGTGCCAGCGGACTTGGGGGTATAAACACCGGGGAGCTGTTTTTT.

This clonotype was seen a handful of times. The chain recombines TRBV2 with TRBJ2-7; D uncertain. The V gene's germline CDR1 is SNHLY and CDR2 FYNNEI. V lost 3 bases and J lost 4, with 10 bases in between. The CDR3 has 13 amino acids. The DNA of the CDR3 is TGTGCCAGCAGTGACGTACTTCTATACGAGCAGTACTTC. Translated: CASSDVLLYEQYF.

At least ten counts were recorded for this clonotype. The rearrangement joins TRBV5-1 to TRBJ2-3; TRBD2 matches at 12 bases. V gave up 5 bases and J gave up 0 bases; unmatched junction bases: 10. Germline V gene data show CDR1 as SGHRS and CDR2 as YFSETQ. The CDR3 has 18 amino acids. The CDR3 DNA reads as TGCGCCAGCAGTCCGCTAGCGGGAGGGAAAACTAGCACAGATACGCAGTATTTT. The encoded protein is CASSPLAGGKTSTDTQYF.

The chain has TRBV18 and TRBJ2-1, with TRBD2 identical over 7 bases. The CDR3 totals 16 residues. The germline V gene encodes CDR1 KGHSH and CDR2 LQKENI. With V trimmed by 3 bases and J by 9 bases, 14 bases remained unmatched. The CDR3 DNA reads TGTGCCAGCTCACCCAACGGACTAGTCGGCGACGCTGAGCAGTTCTTC. Translated, it gives CASSPNGLVGDAEQFF.

The rearrangement links TRBV11-3 to TRBJ2-7; TRBD1 aligns across 7 bases. Germline V gene lookup returns CDR1 SGHNT and CDR2 YENEEA. Unmatched junction bases numbered 8, after V lost 6 bases and J lost 0 bases. The CDR3 covers 15 residues. The CDR3 is CASSDPGTVSYEQYF. Here the CDR3 DNA reads TGTGCCAGCAGTGACCCCGGGACAGTCTCCTACGAGCAGTACTTC.

This clonotype occurred a few times. The V and J genes are TRBV7-9 and TRBJ1-3, with D hard to call. V shed 5 bases and J shed 5 bases, with 4 bases lying between them. Germline CDR1 SEHNR, CDR2 FQNEAQ (reference sequence). The CDR3 totals 11 residues. The CDR3 nucleotides are TGTGCCAGCAGCGGGAGAAACACCATATATTTT. Encoded protein: CASSGRNTIYF.

There are many counts of this clonotype. The genes are TRBV13 and TRBJ2-3; D possibly corresponds to TRBD2 (6 bases). CDR1 is PRHDT, CDR2 FYEKMQ, per germline (reference sequence). CDR3 length equals 16 residues. Trimming took off 2 bases at V and 3 bases at J, with 15 bases between the two ends. CDR3 sequence: CASSLTGETQTDTQYF. The CDR3 DNA sequence: TGTGCCAGCAGCTTAACGGGAGAGACCCAAACAGATACGCAGTATTTT.

This sequence joins TRBV19 and TRBJ1-6; possible D gene TRBD1, 5 bases. V was shortened by 6 bases and J by 14 bases, with 26 bases between the two germline ends. The germline V gene has CDR1 LNHDA and CDR2 SQIVND (reference sequence). The CDR3 is 16 residues long. CDR3 nucleotide sequence: TGTGCCAGTAGCGGGGGATACAGTAAGGTACCTCGATCCCTCCACTTT. Protein: CASSGGYSKVPRSLHF.

This clonotype was seen ten or more times. The rearrangement uses TRBV30 and TRBJ2-2, with D possibly being TRBD1 or TRBD2 (5 bases each). The germline V and J ends were trimmed by 1 base and 7 bases, with 10 bases remaining between them. Per the germline V gene, CDR1 is GTSNPN and CDR2 is SVGIG (reference sequence). This CDR3 is 13 amino acids long. CDR3 protein: CAWSGPGRGELFF. The CDR3 coding sequence is TGTGCCTGGAGTGGGCCGGGACGCGGGGAGCTGTTTTTT.

This clonotype has only a few counts. The rearrangement uses TRBV9 and TRBJ2-1; D remains unclear. The CDR3 has 15 amino acids. Trimming stripped 1 base from V and 2 bases from J, with 10 bases between. Germline CDR1 and CDR2: SGDLS and YYNGEE. CDR3 DNA: TGTGCCAGCAGCGTATCGGACGGCCCCTACAATGAGCAGTTCTTC. Protein: CASSVSDGPYNEQFF.

A word on this clonotype: A much larger clonotype is one base distant, so this may be a read error. The chain couples TRBV5-1 to TRBJ2-7; the match to TRBD1 covers 7 bases. The CDR3 covers 16 residues. Germline values: CDR1 SGHRS, CDR2 YFSETQ. The CDR3 DNA reads as TGCGCCAGCAGCTCCCCTGGGGACAGCCTCTCCTACAAGCAGTACTTC. Protein: CASSSPGDSLSYKQYF. The variable domain in full, with the rest retrieved from reference TRBV5-1 and TRBJ2-7, is KAGVTQTPRYLIKTRGQQVTLSCSPISGHRSVSWYQQTPGQGLQFLFEYFSETQRNKGNFPGRFSGRQFSNSRSEMNVSTLELGDSALYLCASSSPGDSLSYKQYFGPGTRLTVT.

A few counts support this clonotype. A much more abundant neighbour one base away suggests this may be a read error. This chain connects TRBV30 to TRBJ2-2; TRBD2 might be the D (5 bases). V lost 0 bases to trimming and J lost 6 bases, with 11 bases between them. The CDR3 has 14 amino acids. Per germline, CDR1 GTSNPN and CDR2 SVGIG (reference sequence). The CDR3 nucleotides are TGTGCCTGGAGTGTACGTCTAGCCCCCGGGGAGCTGTTTTTT. Residues: CAWSVRLAPGELFF.

This clonotype has more than one count but fewer than ten. The V and J genes are TRBV27 and TRBJ2-4; D may be TRBD1 (5 bases). Trimming took 8 bases from V and 0 from J, leaving 14 bases between them. Germline loops: CDR1 MNHEY, CDR2 SMNVEV (reference sequence). CDR3 length: 15 residues. The CDR3 DNA follows: TGTGCCAGCCGAGGACATCTGGAAGCCAAAAACATTCAGTACTTC. Its translation: CASRGHLEAKNIQYF.

This clonotype was observed at least ten times. The V gene is TRBV30, the J gene TRBJ2-7; no reliable D call. The length of the CDR3 is 11 residues. CDR1 GTSNPN and CDR2 SVGIG come from the germline V gene (reference sequence). The V and J ends lost 2 bases and 4 bases respectively, with 6 bases between them. The CDR3 region is CAWSLLYEQYF. The CDR3 nucleotides are TGTGCCTGGAGTCTACTTTACGAGCAGTACTTC.

V gene TRBV7-6 combines with J gene TRBJ2-7, with TRBD2 matching 10 bases. This CDR3 is built from 20 residues. The junction had 17 bases not matched to a gene; V was cut back by 3 bases and J by 0 bases. The germline V gene encodes CDR1 SGHVS and CDR2 FNYEAQ. The CDR3 DNA sequence: TGTGCCAGCAGCTTCCGAATGCATACTAATAGCGGGAGGTCCTCCTACGAGCAGTACTTC. It yields the protein CASSFRMHTNSGRSSYEQYF. The full variable domain, rest sourced from reference TRBV7-6 and TRBJ2-7, is GAGVSQSPRYKVTKRGQDVALRCDPISGHVSLYWYRQALGQGPEFLTYFNYEAQQDKSGLPNDRFSAERPEGSISTLTIQRTEQRDSAMYRCASSFRMHTNSGRSSYEQYFGPGTRLTVT.